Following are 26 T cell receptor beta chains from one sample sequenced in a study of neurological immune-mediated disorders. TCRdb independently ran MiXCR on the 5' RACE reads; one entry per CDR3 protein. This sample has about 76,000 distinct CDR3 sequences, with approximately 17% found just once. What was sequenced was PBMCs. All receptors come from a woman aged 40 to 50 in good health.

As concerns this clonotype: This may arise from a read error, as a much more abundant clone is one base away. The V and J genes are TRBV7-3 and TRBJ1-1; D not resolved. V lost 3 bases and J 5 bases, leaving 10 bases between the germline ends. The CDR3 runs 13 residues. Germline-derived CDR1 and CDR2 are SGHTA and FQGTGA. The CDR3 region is CASSLRRWTEAFF. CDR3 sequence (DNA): TGTGCCAGCAGCTTGAGGAGATGGACTGAAGCTTTCTTT.

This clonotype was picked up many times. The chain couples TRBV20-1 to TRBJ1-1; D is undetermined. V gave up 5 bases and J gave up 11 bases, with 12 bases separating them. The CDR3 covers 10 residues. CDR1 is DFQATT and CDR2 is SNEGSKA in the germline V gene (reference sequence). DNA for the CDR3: TGCAGTGCTGGCGGAGATAGGGCTTTCTTT. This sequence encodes CSAGGDRAFF.

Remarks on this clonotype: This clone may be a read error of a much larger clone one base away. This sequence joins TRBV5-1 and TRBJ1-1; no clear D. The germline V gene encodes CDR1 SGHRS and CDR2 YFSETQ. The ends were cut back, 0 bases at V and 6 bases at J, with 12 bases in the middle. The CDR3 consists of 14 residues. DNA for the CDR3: TGCGCCAGCAGCTTGGTCCAACGGGGTGCTGAAGCTTTCTTT. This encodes CASSLVQRGAEAFF.

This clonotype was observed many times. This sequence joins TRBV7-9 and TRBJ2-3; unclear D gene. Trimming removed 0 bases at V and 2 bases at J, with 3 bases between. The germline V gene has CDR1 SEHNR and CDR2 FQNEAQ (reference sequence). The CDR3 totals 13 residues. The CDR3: CASSLADTDTQYF. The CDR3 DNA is TGTGCCAGCAGCTTAGCAGACACAGATACGCAGTATTTT.

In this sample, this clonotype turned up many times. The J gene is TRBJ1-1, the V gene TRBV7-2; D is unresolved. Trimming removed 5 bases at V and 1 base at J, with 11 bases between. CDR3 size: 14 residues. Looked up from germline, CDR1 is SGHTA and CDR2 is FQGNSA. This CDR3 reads CASSPNTANTEAFF. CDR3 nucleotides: TGTGCCAGCAGCCCGAACACAGCGAACACTGAAGCTTTCTTT.

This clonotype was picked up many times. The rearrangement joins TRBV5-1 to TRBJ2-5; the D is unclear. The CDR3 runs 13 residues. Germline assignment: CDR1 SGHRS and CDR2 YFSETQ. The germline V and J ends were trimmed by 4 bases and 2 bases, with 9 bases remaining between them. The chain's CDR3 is CASSGDSQETQYF. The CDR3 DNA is TGCGCCAGCAGCGGGGATTCTCAAGAGACCCAGTACTTC.

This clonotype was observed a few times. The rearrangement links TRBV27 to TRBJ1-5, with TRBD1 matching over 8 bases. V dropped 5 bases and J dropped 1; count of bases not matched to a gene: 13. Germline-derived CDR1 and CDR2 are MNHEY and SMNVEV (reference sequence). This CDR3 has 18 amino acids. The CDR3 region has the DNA TGTGCCAGCAGTCGCCCGGGAGCGGACAGGGTAAGCAATCAGCCCCAGCATTTT. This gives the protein CASSRPGADRVSNQPQHF.

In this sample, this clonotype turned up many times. CDR3 nucleotide sequence: TGTGCCAGCAGGCTACAGGGCGCTGAAGCTTTCTTT. Translating gives CASRLQGAEAFF. This sequence joins TRBV12-3 or TRBV12-4 and TRBJ1-1, with a possible D match to TRBD1 (6 bases). This CDR3 has 12 residues. Trimming shortened V by 6 bases and J by 6 bases, and 11 bases separated the two germline ends.

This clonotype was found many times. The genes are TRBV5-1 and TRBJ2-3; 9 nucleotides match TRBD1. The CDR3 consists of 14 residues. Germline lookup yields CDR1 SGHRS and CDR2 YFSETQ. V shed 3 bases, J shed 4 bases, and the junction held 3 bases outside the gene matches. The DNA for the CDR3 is TGCGCCAGCAGCTCCGGGACAGGGCCAGATACGCAGTATTTT. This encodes CASSSGTGPDTQYF.

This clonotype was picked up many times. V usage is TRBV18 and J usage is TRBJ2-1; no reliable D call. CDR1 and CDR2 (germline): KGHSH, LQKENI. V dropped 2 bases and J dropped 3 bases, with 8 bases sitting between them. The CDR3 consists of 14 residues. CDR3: CASSPNDRYNEQFF. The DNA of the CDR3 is TGTGCCAGCTCACCAAACGACCGCTACAATGAGCAGTTCTTC.

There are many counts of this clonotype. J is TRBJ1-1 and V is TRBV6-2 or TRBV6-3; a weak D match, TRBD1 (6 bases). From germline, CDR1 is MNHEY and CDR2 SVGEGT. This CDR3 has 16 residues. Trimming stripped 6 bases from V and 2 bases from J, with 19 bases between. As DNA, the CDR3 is TGTGCCAGCAGCGAAGGAGGGGGGTCGGACAACACTGAAGCTTTCTTT. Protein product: CASSEGGGSDNTEAFF.

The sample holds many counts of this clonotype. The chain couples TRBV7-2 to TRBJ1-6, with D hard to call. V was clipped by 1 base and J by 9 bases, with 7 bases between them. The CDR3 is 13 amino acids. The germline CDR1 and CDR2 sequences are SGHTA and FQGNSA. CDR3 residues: CASSLVLTSPLHF. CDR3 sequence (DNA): TGTGCCAGCAGCTTAGTACTTACTTCACCCCTCCACTTT.

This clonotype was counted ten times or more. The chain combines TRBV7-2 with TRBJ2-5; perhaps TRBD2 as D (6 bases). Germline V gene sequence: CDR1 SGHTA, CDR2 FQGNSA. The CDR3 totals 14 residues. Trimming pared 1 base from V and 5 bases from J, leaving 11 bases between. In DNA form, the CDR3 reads TGTGCCAGCAGCTTAGGGCGGGGCGGGGAGACCCAGTACTTC. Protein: CASSLGRGGETQYF.

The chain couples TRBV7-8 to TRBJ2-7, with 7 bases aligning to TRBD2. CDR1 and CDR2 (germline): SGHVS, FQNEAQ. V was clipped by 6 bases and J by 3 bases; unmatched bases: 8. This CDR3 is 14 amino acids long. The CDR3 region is CASRLDGGGYEQYV. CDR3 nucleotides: TGTGCCAGCAGGCTCGATGGCGGGGGCTACGAGCAGTACGTC.

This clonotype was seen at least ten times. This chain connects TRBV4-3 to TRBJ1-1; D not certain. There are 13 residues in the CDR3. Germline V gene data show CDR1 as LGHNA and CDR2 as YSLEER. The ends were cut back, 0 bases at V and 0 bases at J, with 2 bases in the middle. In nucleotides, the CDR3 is TGCGCCAGCAGCCAAGATGTGAACACTGAAGCTTTCTTT. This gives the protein CASSQDVNTEAFF.

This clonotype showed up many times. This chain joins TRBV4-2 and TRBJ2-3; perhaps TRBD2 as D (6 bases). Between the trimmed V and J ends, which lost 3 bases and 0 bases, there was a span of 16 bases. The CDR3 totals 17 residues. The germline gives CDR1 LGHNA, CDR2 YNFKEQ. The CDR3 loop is CASSHEAAGSSTDTQYF. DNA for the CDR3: TGTGCCAGCAGCCATGAGGCAGCGGGTTCTAGCACAGATACGCAGTATTTT.

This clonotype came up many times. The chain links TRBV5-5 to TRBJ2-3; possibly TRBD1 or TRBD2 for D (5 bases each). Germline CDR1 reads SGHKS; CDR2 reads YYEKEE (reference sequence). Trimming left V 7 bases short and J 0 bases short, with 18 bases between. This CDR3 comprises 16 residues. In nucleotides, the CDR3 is TGTGCCAGCGGGGACGAGGGAACCCTTAGCACAGATACGCAGTATTTT. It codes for CASGDEGTLSTDTQYF.

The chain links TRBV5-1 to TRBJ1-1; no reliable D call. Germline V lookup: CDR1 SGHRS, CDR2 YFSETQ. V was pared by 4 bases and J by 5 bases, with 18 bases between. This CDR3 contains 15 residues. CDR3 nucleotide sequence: TGCGCCAGCAGCCCACCAGAGGGTGGGGAGACTGAAGCTTTCTTT. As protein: CASSPPEGGETEAFF.

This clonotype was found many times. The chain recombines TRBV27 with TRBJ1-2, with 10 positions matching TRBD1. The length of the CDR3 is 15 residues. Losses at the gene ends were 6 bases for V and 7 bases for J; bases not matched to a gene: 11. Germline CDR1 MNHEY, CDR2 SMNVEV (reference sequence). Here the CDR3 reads CASRPLGTGVVGYTF. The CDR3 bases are TGTGCCAGCAGACCACTCGGGACAGGGGTGGTTGGCTACACCTTC.

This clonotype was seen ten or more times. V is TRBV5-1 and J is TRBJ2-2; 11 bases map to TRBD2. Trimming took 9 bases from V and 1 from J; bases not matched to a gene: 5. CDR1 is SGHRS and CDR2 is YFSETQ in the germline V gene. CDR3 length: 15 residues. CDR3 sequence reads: CATSGLAGNTGELFF. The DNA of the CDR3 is TGCGCCACGAGTGGACTAGCGGGGAACACCGGGGAGCTGTTTTTT. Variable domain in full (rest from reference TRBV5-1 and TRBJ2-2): KAGVTQTPRYLIKTRGQQVTLSCSPISGHRSVSWYQQTPGQGLQFLFEYFSETQRNKGNFPGRFSGRQFSNSRSEMNVSTLELGDSALYLCATSGLAGNTGELFFGEGSRLTVL.

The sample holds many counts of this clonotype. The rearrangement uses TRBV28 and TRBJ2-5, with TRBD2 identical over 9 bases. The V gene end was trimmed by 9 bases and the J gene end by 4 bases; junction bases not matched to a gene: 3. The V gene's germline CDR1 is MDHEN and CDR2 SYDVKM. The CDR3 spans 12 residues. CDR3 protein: CASSGGGETQYF. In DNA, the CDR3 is TGTGCCAGTAGCGGGGGAGGAGAGACCCAGTACTTC. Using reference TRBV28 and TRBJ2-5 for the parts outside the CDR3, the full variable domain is DVKVTQSSRYLVKRTGEKVFLECVQDMDHENMFWYRQDPGLGLRLIYFSYDVKMKEKGDIPEGYSVSREKKERFSLILESASTNQTSMYLCASSGGGETQYFGPGTRLLVL.

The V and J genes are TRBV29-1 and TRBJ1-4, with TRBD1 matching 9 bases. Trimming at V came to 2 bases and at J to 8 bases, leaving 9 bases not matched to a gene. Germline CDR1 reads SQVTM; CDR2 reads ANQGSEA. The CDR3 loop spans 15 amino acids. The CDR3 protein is CSVESLGQGKEKLFF. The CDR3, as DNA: TGCAGCGTTGAATCATTGGGACAGGGAAAAGAAAAACTGTTTTTT.

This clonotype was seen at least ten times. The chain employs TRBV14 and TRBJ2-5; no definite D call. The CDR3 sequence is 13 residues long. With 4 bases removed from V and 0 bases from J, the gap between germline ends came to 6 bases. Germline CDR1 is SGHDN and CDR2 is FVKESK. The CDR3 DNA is TGTGCCAGCAGCCGAGGTTACCAAGAGACCCAGTACTTC. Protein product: CASSRGYQETQYF.

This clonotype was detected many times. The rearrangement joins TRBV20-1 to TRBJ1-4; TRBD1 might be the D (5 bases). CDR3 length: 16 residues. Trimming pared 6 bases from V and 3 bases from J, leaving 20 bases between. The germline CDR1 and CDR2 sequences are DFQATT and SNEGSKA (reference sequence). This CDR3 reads CSARLGKQESNEKLFF. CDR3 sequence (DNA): TGCAGTGCCCGGCTTGGAAAACAGGAGTCTAATGAAAAACTGTTTTTT.

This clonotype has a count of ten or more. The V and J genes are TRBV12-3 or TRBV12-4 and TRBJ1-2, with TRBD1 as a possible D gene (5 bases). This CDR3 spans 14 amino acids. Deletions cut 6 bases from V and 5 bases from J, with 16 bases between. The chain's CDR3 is CASRGDSEGYGYTF. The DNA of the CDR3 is TGTGCCAGCAGGGGGGACTCGGAGGGATATGGCTACACCTTC.

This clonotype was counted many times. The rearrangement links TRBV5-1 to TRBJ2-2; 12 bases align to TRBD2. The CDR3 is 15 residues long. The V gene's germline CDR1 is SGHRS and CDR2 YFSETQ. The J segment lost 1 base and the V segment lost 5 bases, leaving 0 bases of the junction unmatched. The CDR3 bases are TGCGCCAGCAGGACTAGCGGGGGGAACACCGGGGAGCTGTTTTTT. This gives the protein CASRTSGGNTGELFF.